This TCR beta chain was identified during a study of T cell responses to AZD1222 COVID-19 vaccine. Generated by immunoSEQ multiplex PCR, the TCRdb table keeps only in-frame clones and is missing some. This sample has more than 120,000 clones, with 85% to 90% found just once. Second-dose schedules of about 4 or about 12 weeks were combined. The CDR3 is made up of 12 amino acids. CDR1 is SGHTA and CDR2 is FQGTGA in the germline V gene. V was shortened by 5 bases and J by 7 bases, with 11 bases between the two germline ends. This clone was counted a single time. Its target is unknown. Regarding the study as a whole: Close to half of spike-specific TCRs reportedly recognize unmutated variant regions. Among those given AZD1222, only 5 to 7 were seropositive at baseline. Once two AZD1222 doses were given, Spike-specific TCR breadth and depth went up.

The receptor was derived from an adult who received the AZD1222 COVID-19 vaccine. The material sequenced was peripheral blood, taken 28 days after the second AZD1222 dose. The V gene is TRBV7-3, the J gene TRBJ1-2, with TRBD1 as a possible D gene (5 bases). CDR3 sequence reads: CASSPRTGGYTF. In DNA, the CDR3 is TGTGCCAGCAGCCCCCGAACAGGTGGCTACACCTTC.